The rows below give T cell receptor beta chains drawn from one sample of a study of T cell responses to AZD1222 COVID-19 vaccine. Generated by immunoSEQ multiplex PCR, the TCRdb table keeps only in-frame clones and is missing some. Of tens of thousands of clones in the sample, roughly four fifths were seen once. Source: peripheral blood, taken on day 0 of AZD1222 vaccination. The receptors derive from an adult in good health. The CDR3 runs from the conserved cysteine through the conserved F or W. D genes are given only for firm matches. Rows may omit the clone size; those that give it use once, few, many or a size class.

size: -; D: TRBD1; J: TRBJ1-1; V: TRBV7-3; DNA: TGTGCCAGCAGTTCGTCAGGGGGTGCCACTGAAGCTTTCTTT; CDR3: CASSSSGGATEAFF
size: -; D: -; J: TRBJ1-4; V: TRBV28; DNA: TGTGCCAGCAGTTTCGTAGGACGGGATCCTAATGAAAAACTGTTTTTT; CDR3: CASSFVGRDPNEKLFF
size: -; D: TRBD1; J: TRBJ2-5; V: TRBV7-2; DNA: TGTGCCAGCAGCTTAGTCGGGACAGGGGGCCGGGAGACCCAGTACTTC; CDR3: CASSLVGTGGRETQYF
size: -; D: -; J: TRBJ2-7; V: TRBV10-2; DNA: TGCGCCACCCTCAGGGTGACAGAGCCCCTCTACTACGAGCAGTACTTC; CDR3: CATLRVTEPLYYEQYF
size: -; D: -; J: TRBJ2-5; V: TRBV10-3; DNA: TGTGCCATCAGTGACAGTGGAGAGACCCAGTACTTC; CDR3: CAISDSGETQYF
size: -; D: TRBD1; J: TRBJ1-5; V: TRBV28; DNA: TGTGCCGCCGGGACAGGATGGGTTCAGCCCCAGCATTTT; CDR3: CAAGTGWVQPQHF
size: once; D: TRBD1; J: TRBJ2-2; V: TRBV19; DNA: TGTGCCAGCCAGATACAGGGGGCGAACACCGGGGAGCTGTTTTTT; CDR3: CASQIQGANTGELFF
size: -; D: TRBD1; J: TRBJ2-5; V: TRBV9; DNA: TGTGCCAGCAGCGGAGGGACAGGAACAGTTCAAGAGACCCAGTACTTC; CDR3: CASSGGTGTVQETQYF
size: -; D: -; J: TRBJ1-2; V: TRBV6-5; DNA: TGTGCCAGCAAAACTCCGGCGGGCTATGGCTACACCTTC; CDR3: CASKTPAGYGYTF
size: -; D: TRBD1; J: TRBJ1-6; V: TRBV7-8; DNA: TGTGCCAGCAGCCACGGACAGGGGAATTCACCCCTCCACTTT; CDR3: CASSHGQGNSPLHF
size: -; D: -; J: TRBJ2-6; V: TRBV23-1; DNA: TGCGCCAGCAGTCAAAGGGGGCGACTAGGCTCTGGGGCCAACGTCCTGACTTTC; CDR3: CASSQRGRLGSGANVLTF
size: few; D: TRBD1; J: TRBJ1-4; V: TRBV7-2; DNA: TGTGCCAGCAGCTCAGACAGGGGTTTTACGGAAAAACTGTTTTTT; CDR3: CASSSDRGFTEKLFF
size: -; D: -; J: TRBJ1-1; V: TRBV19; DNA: TGTGCCAGTAGTATTCCTGGCAGGGGGAACACTGAAGCTTTCTTT; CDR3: CASSIPGRGNTEAFF
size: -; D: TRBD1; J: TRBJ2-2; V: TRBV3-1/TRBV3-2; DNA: TGTGCCAGCAGCCAATGGACAGGGGCTAACACCGGGGAGCTGTTTTTT; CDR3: CASSQWTGANTGELFF
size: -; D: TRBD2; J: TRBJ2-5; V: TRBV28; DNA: TGTGCCAGCCAATTGCCTCCACGGGCTAGCGGGGGGCCAGAGACCCAGTACTTC; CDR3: CASQLPPRASGGPETQYF
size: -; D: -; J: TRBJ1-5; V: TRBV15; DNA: TGTGCCACCAGCAGAGTCGGACAGTGGCAAGAACCCCAGCATTTT; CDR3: CATSRVGQWQEPQHF
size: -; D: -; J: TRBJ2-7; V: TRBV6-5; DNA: TGTGCCAGCAGAAAACAGGGTTACGAGCAGTACTTC; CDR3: CASRKQGYEQYF
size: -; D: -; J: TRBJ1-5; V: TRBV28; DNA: TGTGCCAGCAGATTCAAGGGACAGCCCCAGCATTTT; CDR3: CASRFKGQPQHF
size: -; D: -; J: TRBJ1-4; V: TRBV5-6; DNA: TGTGCCAGCAGCTTCATCGGGACAGAAAAACTGTTTTTT; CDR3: CASSFIGTEKLFF
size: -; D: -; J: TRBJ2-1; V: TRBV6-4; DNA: TGTGCCAGTACGGGACCTATGATGCGTGAGCAGTTCTTC; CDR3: CASTGPMMREQFF
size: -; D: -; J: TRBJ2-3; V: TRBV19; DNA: TGTGCCACGAGTTATAGGAGCACAGATACGCAGTATTTT; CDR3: CATSYRSTDTQYF
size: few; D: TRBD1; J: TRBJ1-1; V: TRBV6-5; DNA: TGTGCCAGCACCAACAGGGGTGCCACTGAAGCTTTCTTT; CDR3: CASTNRGATEAFF
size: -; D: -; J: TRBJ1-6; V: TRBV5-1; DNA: TGCGCCAGCAGCTTGGGGGGAAATTCACCCCTCCACTTT; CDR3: CASSLGGNSPLHF
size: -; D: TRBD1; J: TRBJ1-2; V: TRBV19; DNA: TGTGCCAGTAGTAGACCTCGGGACAGGGGACCAAAACTATATGGCTACACCTTC; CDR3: CASSRPRDRGPKLYGYTF
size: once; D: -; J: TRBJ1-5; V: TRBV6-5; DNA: TGTGCCAGCTCACAGGGAGGGGGTAGCAATCAGCCCCAGCATTTT; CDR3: CASSQGGGSNQPQHF
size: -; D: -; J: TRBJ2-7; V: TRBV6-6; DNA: TGTGCCAGCAGTTTCCCCGACAGATACGAGCAGTACTTC; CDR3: CASSFPDRYEQYF
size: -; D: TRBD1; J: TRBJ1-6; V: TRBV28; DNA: TGTGCCAGCAGTTTACCCCCTTGGGCAGGGGGCGGTGACTCCTATAATTCACCCCTCCACTTT; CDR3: CASSLPPWAGGGDSYNSPLHF
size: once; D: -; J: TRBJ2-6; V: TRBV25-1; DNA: TGTGCCACCAATGGGGGACCTGGGGCCAACGTCCTGACTTTC; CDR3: CATNGGPGANVLTF
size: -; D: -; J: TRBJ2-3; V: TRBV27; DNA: TGTGCCAGCAGTTTTAGACACTTTTACACAGATACGCAGTATTTT; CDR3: CASSFRHFYTDTQYF
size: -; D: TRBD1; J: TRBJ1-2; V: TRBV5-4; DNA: TGTGCCACGGACAGGGATTTGGACTATGGCTACACCTTC; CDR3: CATDRDLDYGYTF
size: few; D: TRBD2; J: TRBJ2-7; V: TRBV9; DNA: TGTGCCAGCAGCGTAGCTAGTAGCGGGGGGTACTACGAGCAGTACTTC; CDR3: CASSVASSGGYYEQYF
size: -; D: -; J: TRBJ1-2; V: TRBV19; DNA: TGTGCCAGTACCCTGAATTCCGCAGACAACTATGGCTACACCTTC; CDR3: CASTLNSADNYGYTF
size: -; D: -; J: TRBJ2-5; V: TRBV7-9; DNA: TGTGCCAGCAGCTTAGCACGGGGGATGCAAGAGACCCAGTACTTC; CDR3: CASSLARGMQETQYF
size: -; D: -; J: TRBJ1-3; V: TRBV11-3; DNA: TGTGCCAGCAGCTCCGGACGGCAAAGCTCTGGAAACACCATATATTTT; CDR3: CASSSGRQSSGNTIYF